The source of this T cell receptor (beta chain) is a study of T cells expressing NK-cell markers. In generating TCR beta cDNA, 5'RACE template switching with UMIs was used. Reanalyzing the 5' RACE reads, TCRdb keeps one entry per CDR3 protein, without DNA. Here the sample table reports 440,000 or so distinct CDR3 sequences. Germline V lookup: CDR1 DFQATT, CDR2 SNEGSKA (reference sequence). The CDR3 is made up of 16 amino acids. The clonotype comes from a woman aged 18-69 years in good health. The J gene is TRBJ2-1, the V gene TRBV20-1; with no DNA, the TCRdb D assignment of TRBD1 cannot be verified. The material sequenced was blood T cells: a sorted CD56 or NKG2C T cell subset, CD4+ or CD8+ T cells, or bulk PBMC T cells (not recorded which). CDR3 loop: CSARDSGGRSYNEQFF.